Following are 6 T cell receptor beta chains from one sample sequenced in a study of blood T cell repertoires in COVID-19. TCRdb's copy holds only in-frame clones and misses some; the assay was immunoSEQ multiplex PCR. Of about 62,000 clones detected, around 86% appear once; the ten largest clones hold 1% to 1.5%. The sequencing input was peripheral blood. These receptors were collected from an elderly woman with acute or convalescent COVID-19.

The rearrangement uses TRBV29-1 and TRBJ1-4; D may be TRBD1 (5 bases). In germline, CDR1 is SQVTM, CDR2 ANQGSEA. The CDR3 spans 14 residues. V was clipped by 6 bases and J by 2 bases, with 13 bases between them. The DNA of the CDR3 is TGCAGCGTGTGGGGGGTATCGACTAATGAAAAACTGTTTTTT. Protein sequence: CSVWGVSTNEKLFF.

This chain joins TRBV5-1 and TRBJ1-4, with D tentatively TRBD1 (5 bases). In germline, CDR1 is SGHRS, CDR2 YFSETQ. The CDR3 is 14 residues long. V was pared by 0 bases and J by 8 bases, with 11 bases between. CDR3 in amino acids: CASSLEGSGEKLFF. Here the CDR3 DNA reads TGCGCCAGCAGCTTGGAGGGGTCTGGCGAAAAACTGTTTTTT.

V usage is TRBV9 and J usage is TRBJ1-4, with D tentatively TRBD1 (5 bases). Germline CDR1 reads SGDLS; CDR2 reads YYNGEE. Trimming stripped 0 bases from V and 8 bases from J, with 14 bases between. This CDR3 has 15 residues. DNA of the CDR3: TGTGCCAGCAGCGTAGACGGACATTCTGACGAAAAACTGTTTTTT. The encoded protein is CASSVDGHSDEKLFF.

The chain couples TRBV27 to TRBJ1-6, with D perhaps TRBD1 (6 bases). Between the trimmed V and J ends, which lost 4 bases and 18 bases, there was a span of 19 bases. Germline loops: CDR1 MNHEY, CDR2 SMNVEV (reference sequence). The CDR3 runs 13 residues. CDR3 sequence: CASSSAPRGQHHF. The CDR3 nucleotides read TGTGCCAGCAGTTCCGCCCCGCGCGGACAGCACCACTTT.

The V call is TRBV6-5, the J call TRBJ1-1, with D possibly TRBD1 on 5 matching bases. The CDR3 has 14 amino acids. The germline V and J ends were trimmed by 8 bases and 4 bases, with 17 bases remaining between them. Germline loops: CDR1 MNHEY, CDR2 SVGAGI. The DNA for the CDR3 is TGTGCCAGCGCTGCCCCCTCAGGGTCCACTGAAGCTTTCTTT. Its translation: CASAAPSGSTEAFF.

CDR3 in amino acids: CASSLGGASNQPQHF. DNA of the CDR3: TGTGCCAGCAGCTTGGGAGGAGCTAGCAATCAGCCCCAGCATTTT. This chain uses TRBV5-4 with TRBJ1-5; D is ambiguous. Between the trimmed V and J ends, which lost 0 bases and 0 bases, there was a span of 7 bases. This CDR3 is built from 15 residues. Per the germline V gene, CDR1 is SGHNT and CDR2 is YYREEE (reference sequence).